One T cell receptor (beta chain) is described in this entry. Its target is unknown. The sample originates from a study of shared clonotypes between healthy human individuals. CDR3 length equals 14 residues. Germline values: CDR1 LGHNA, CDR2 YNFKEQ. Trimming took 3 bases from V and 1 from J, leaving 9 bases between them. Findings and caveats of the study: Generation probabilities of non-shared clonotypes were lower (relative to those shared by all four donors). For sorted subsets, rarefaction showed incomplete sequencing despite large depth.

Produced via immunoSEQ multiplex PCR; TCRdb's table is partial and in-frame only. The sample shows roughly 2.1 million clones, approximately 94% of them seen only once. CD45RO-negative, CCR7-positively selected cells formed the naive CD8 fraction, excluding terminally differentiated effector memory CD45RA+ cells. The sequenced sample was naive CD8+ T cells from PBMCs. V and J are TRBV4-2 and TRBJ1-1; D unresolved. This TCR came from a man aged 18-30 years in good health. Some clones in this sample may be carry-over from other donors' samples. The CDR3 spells CASSHAEENTEAFF. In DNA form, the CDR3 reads TGTGCCAGCAGCCATGCCGAGGAGAACACTGAAGCTTTCTTT.